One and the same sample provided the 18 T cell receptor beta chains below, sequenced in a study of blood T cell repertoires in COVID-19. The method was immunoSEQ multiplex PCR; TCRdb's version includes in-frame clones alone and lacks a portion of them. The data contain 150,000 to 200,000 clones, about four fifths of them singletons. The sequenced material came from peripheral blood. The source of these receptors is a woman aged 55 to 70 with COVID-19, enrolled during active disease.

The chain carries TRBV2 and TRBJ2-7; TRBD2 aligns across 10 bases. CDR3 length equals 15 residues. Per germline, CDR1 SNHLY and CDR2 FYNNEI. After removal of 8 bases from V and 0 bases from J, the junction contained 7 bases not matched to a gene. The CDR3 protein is CASGEAGGPSYEQYF. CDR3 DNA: TGTGCCAGCGGGGAAGCGGGAGGGCCCTCCTACGAGCAGTACTTC.

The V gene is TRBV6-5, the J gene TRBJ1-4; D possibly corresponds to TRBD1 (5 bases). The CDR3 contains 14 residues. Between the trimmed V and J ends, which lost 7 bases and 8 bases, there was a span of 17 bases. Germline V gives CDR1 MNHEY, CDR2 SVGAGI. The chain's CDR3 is CASKNGGAGEKLFF. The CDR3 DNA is TGTGCCAGCAAAAACGGAGGGGCGGGCGAAAAACTGTTTTTT.

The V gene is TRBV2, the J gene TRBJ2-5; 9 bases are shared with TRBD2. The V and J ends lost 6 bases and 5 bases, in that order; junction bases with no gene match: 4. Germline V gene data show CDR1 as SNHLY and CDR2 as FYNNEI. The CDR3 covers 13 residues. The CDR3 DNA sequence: TGTGCCAGCAGGGGACTAGCTGGTGAGACCCAGTACTTC. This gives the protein CASRGLAGETQYF.

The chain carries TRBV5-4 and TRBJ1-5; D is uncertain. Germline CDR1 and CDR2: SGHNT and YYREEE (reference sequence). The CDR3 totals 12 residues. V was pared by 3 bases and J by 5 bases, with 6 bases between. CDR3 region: CASSSPDQPQHF. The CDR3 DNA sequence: TGTGCCAGCAGCTCACCAGATCAGCCCCAGCATTTT.

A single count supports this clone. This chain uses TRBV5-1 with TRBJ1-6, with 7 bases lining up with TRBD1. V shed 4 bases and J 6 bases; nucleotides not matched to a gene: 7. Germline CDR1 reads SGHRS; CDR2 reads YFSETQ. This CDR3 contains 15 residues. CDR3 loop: CASSRDSGLNSPLHF. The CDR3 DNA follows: TGCGCCAGCAGCCGGGACAGCGGTCTTAATTCACCCCTCCACTTT.

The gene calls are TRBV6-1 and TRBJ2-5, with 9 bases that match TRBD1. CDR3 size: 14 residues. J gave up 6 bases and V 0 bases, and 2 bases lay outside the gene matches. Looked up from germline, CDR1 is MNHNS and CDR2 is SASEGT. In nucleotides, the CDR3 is TGTGCCAGCAGTGAAGCGGGACAGGGCCAGACCCAGTACTTC. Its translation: CASSEAGQGQTQYF.

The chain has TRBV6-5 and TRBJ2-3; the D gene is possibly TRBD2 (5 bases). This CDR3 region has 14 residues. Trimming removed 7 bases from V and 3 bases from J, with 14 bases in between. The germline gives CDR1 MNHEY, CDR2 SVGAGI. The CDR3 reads CASTTGKGTDTQYF. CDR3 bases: TGTGCCAGCACCACCGGGAAGGGAACAGATACGCAGTATTTT.

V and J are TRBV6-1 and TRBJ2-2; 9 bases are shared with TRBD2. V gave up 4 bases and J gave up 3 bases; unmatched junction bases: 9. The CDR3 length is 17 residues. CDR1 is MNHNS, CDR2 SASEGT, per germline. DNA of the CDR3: TGTGCCAGCAGTGGCTCTGGGACTAGCCCAGACACCGGGGAGCTGTTTTTT. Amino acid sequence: CASSGSGTSPDTGELFF.

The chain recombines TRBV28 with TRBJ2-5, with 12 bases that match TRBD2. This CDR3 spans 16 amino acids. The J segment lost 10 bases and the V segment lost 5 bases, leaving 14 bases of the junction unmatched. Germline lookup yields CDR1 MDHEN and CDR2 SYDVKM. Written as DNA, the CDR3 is TGTGCCAGCAGTCCAACTGGGACTAGCGGGCAAAGGATCCAGTACTTC. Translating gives CASSPTGTSGQRIQYF.

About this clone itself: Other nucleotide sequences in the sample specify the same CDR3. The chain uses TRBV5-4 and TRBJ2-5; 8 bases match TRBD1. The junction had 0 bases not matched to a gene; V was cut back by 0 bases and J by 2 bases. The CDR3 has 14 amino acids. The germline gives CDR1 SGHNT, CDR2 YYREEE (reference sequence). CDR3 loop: CASSLDRGQETQYF. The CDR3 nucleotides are TGTGCCAGCAGCTTGGACAGGGGGCAAGAGACCCAGTACTTC.

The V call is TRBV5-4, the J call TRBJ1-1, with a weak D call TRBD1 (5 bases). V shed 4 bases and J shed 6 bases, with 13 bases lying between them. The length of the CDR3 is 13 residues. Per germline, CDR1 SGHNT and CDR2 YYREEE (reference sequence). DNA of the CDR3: TGTGCCAGCAGCCGTCAGGGAGGAGCTGAAGCTTTCTTT. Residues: CASSRQGGAEAFF.

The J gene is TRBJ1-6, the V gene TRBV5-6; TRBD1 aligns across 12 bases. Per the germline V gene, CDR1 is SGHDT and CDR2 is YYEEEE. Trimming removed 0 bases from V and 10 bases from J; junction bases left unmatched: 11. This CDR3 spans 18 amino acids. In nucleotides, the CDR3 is TGTGCCAGCAGCTTGGCCGGGACAGGGGGCGCGCAGAGCTCACCCCTCCACTTT. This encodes CASSLAGTGGAQSSPLHF.

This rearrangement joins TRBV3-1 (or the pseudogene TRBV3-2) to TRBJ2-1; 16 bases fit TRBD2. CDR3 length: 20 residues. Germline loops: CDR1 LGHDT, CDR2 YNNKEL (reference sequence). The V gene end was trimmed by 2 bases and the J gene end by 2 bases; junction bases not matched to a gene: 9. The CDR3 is CASSQRGLAGGGRTYNEQFF. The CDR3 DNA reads TGTGCCAGCAGCCAACGGGGACTAGCGGGAGGGGGGAGGACCTACAATGAGCAGTTCTTC.

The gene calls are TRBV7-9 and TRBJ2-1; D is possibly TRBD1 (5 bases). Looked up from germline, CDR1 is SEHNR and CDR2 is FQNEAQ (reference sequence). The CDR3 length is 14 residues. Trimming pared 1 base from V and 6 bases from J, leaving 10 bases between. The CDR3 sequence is CASSLVGRANEQFF. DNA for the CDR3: TGTGCCAGCAGCTTAGTCGGCAGGGCCAATGAGCAGTTCTTC.

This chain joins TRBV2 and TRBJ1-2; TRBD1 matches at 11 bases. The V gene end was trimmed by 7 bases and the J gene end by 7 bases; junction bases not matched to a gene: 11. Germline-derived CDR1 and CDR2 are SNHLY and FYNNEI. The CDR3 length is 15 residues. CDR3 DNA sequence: TGTGCCAGCAAAGGGGGAACCGGACAGGGGGCTGGCTACACCTTC. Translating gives CASKGGTGQGAGYTF. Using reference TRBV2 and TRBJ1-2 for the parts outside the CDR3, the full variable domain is EPEVTQTPSHQVTQMGQEVILRCVPISNHLYFYWYRQILGQKVEFLVSFYNNEISEKSEIFDDQFSVERPDGSNFTLKIRSTKLEDSAMYFCASKGGTGQGAGYTFGSGTRLTVV.

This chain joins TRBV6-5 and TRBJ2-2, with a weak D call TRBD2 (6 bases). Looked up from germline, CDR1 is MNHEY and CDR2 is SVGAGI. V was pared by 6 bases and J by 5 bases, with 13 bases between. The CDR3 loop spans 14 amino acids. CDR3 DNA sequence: TGTGCCAGCAGGGTATGGGAGGAGACCGGGGAGCTGTTTTTT. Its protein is CASRVWEETGELFF.

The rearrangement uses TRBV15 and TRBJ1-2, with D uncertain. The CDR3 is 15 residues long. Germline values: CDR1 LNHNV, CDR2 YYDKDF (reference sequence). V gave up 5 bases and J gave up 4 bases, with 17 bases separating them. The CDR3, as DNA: TGTGCCACCAGCGGCGGGAGGGCGAGTTTCTATGGCTACACCTTC. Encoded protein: CATSGGRASFYGYTF.

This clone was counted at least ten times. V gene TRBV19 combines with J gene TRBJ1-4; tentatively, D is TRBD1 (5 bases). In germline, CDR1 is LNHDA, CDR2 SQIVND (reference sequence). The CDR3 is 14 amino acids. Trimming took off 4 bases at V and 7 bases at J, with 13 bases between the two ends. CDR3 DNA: TGTGCCAGTAGTAATGCGGGACGGACTGAAAAACTGTTTTTT. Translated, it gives CASSNAGRTEKLFF.